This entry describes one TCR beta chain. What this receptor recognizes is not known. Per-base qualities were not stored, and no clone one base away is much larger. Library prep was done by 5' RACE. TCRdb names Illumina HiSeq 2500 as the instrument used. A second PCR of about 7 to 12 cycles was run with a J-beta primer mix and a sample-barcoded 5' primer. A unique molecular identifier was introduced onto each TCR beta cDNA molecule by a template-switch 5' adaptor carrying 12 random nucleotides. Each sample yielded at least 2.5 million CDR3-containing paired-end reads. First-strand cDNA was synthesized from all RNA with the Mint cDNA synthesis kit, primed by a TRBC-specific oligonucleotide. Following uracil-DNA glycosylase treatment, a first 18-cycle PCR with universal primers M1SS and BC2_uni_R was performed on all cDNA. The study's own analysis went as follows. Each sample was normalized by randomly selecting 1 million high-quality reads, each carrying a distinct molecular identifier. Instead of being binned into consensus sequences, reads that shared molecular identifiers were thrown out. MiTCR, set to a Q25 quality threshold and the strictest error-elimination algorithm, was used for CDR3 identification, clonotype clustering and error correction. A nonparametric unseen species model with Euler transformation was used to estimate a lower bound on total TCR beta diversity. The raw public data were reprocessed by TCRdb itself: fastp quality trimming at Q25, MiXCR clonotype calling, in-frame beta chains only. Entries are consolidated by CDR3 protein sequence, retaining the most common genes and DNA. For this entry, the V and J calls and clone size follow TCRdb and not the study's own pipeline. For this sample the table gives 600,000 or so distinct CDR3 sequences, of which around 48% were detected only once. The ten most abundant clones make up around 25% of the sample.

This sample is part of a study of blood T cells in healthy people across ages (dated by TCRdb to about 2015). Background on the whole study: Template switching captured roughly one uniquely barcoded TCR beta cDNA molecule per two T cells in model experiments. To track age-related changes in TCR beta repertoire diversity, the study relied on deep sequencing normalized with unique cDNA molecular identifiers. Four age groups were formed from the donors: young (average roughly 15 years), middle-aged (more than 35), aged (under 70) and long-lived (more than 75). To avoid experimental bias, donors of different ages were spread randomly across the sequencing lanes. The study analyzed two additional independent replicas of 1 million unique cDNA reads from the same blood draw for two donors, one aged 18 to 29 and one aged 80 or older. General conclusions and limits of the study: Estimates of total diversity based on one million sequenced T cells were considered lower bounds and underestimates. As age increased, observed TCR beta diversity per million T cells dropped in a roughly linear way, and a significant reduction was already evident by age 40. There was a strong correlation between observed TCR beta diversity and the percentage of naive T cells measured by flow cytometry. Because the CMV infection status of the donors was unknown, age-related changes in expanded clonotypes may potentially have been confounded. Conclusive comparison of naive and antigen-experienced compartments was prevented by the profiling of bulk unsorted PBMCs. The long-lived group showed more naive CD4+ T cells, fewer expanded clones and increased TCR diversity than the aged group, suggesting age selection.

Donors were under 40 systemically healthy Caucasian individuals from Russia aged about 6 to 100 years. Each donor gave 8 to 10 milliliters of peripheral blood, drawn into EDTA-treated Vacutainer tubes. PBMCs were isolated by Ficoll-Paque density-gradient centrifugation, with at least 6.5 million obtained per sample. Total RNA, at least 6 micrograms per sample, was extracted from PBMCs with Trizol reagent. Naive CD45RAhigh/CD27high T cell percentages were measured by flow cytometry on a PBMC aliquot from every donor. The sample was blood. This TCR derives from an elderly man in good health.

The nucleotides are TGTGCCAGCGGGACAGGGAGCGCAGATACGCAGTATTTT. This codes for CASGTGSADTQYF. The V and J genes are TRBV12-3 or TRBV12-4 and TRBJ2-3; 9 nucleotides in the junction match TRBD1. The germline V end is reduced by 8 bases and the J end by 4 bases; junction bases left unmatched: 4. The CDR3 spans 13 residues, from the cysteine through the phenylalanine. Only CDR3 DNA remains: 39 bases, in frame from the first base.